This T cell receptor beta chain stems from a study of blood T cell repertoires in COVID-19. Sequencing was performed with immunoSEQ multiplex PCR; in TCRdb, only in-frame clones are kept and a portion is missing. Among over 120,000 clones listed, over 80% were seen once. This clone was counted once. The sequenced sample was peripheral blood. This clonotype originated in a man aged 50 to 59 who had recovered from COVID-19.

The CDR3 protein is CASSLSRGSYGYTF. The CDR3 DNA is TGTGCCAGCAGCTTAAGTAGGGGTAGTTATGGCTACACCTTC. This sequence joins TRBV5-6 and TRBJ1-2; tentatively, D is TRBD1 (5 bases). Germline-derived CDR1 and CDR2 are SGHDT and YYEEEE. CDR3 size: 14 residues. The V and J ends lost 2 bases and 5 bases respectively, with 13 bases between them.